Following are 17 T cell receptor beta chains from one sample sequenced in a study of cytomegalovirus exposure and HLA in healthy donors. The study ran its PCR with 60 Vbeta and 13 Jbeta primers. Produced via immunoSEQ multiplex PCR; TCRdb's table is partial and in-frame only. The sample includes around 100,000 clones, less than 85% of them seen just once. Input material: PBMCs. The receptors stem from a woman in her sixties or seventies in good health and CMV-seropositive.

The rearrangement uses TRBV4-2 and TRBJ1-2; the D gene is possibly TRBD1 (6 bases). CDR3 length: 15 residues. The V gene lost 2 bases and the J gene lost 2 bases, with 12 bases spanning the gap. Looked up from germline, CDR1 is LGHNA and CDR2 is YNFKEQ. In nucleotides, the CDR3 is TGTGCCAGCAGCCAAAGGACAGAATTGAACTATGGCTACACCTTC. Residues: CASSQRTELNYGYTF.

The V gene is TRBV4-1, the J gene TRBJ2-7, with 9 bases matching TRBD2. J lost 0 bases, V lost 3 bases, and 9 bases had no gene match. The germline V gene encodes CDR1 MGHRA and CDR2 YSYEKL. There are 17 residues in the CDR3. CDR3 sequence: CASSQAPSSGGSYEQYF. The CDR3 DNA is TGCGCCAGCAGCCAGGCCCCCAGTAGCGGGGGCTCCTACGAGCAGTACTTC.

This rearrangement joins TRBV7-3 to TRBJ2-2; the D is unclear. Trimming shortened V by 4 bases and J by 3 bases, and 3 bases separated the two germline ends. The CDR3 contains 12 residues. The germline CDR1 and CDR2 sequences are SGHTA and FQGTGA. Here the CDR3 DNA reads TGTGCCAGCAGCTCCGACACCGGGGAGCTGTTTTTT. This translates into CASSSDTGELFF.

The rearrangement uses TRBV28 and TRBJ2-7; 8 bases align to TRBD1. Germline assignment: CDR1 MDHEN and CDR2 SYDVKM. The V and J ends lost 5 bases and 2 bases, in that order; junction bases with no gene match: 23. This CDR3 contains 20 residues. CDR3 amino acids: CASSPPPDRAYWARAYEQYF. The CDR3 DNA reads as TGTGCCAGCAGTCCCCCACCGGACAGGGCATATTGGGCGAGGGCCTACGAGCAGTACTTC.

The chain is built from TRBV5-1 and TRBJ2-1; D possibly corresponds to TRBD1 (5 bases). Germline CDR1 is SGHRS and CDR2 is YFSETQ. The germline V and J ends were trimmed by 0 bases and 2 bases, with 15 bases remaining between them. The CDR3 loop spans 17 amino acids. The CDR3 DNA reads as TGCGCCAGCAGCTTGGAGGGTAGGGGCAGGGCCTACAATGAGCAGTTCTTC. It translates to CASSLEGRGRAYNEQFF.

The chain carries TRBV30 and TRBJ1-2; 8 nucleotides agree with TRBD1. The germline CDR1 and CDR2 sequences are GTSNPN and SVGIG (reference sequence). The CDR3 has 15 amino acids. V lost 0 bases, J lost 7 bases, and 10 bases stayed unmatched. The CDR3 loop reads CAWSVQGRGPAGYTF. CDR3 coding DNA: TGTGCCTGGAGTGTACAGGGCAGGGGGCCTGCTGGCTACACCTTC.

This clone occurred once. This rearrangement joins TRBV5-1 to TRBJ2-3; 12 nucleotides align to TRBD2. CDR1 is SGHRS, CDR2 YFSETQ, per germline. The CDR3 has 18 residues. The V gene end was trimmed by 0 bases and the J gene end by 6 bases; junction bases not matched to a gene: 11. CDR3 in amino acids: CASSLVASGRVPEDTQYF. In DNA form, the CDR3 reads TGCGCCAGCAGCTTGGTGGCTAGCGGGAGGGTCCCGGAGGATACGCAGTATTTT.

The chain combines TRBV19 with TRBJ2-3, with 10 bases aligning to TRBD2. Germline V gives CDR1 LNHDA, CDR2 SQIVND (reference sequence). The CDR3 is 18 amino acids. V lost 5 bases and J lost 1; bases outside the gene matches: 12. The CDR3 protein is CASSPAASGRFRTDTQYF. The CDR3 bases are TGTGCCAGTAGTCCCGCGGCTAGCGGGAGATTCCGCACAGATACGCAGTATTTT.

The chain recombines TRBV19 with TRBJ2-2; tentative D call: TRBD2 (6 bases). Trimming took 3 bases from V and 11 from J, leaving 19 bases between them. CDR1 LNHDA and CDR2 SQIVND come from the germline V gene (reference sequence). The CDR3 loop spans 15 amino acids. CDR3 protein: CASSMSGRAADELFF. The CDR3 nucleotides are TGTGCCAGTAGTATGAGCGGGCGGGCAGCTGATGAGCTGTTTTTT. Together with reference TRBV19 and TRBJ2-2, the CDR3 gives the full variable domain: DGGITQSPKYLFRKEGQNVTLSCEQNLNHDAMYWYRQDPGQGLRLIYYSQIVNDFQKGDIAEGYSVSREKKESFPLTVTSAQKNPTAFYLCASSMSGRAADELFFGEGSRLTVL.

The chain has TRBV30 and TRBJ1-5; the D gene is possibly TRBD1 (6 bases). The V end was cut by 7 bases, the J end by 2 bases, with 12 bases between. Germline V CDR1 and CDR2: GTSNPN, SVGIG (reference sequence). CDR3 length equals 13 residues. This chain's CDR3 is CALEQGGNQPQHF. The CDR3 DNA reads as TGTGCCTTAGAACAGGGTGGCAATCAGCCCCAGCATTTT.

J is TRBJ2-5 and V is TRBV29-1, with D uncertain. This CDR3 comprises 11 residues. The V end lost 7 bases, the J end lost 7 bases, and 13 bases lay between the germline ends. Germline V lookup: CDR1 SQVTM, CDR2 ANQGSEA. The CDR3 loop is CSADPSGTQYF. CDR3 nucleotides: TGCAGCGCTGATCCTTCGGGGACCCAGTACTTC.

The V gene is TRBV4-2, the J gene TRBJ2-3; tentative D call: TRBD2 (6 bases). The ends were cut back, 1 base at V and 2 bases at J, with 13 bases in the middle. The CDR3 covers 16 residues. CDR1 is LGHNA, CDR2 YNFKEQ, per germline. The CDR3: CASSQGWRDHTDTQYF. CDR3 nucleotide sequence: TGTGCCAGCAGCCAAGGGTGGCGGGACCACACAGATACGCAGTATTTT.

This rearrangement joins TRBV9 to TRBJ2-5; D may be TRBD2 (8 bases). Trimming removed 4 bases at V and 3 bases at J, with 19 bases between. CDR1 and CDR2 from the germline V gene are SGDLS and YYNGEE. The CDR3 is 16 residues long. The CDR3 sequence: CASSTTPGGTEETQYF. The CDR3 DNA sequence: TGTGCCAGCAGCACAACCCCGGGGGGGACAGAAGAGACCCAGTACTTC.

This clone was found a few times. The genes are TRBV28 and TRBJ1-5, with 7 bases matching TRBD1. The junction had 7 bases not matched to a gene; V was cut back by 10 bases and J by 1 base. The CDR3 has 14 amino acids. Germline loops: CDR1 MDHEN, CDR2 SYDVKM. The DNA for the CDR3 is TGTGCCATTCGGGACAGACGGAGCAATCAGCCCCAGCATTTT. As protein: CAIRDRRSNQPQHF. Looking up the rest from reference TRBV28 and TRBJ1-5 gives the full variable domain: DVKVTQSSRYLVKRTGEKVFLECVQDMDHENMFWYRQDPGLGLRLIYFSYDVKMKEKGDIPEGYSVSREKKERFSLILESASTNQTSMYLCAIRDRRSNQPQHFGDGTRLSIL.

The CDR3 reads CASSFIPSRGGGYTF. As DNA, the CDR3 is TGTGCCAGCAGTTTTATCCCTAGCAGAGGTGGTGGCTACACCTTC. This sequence joins TRBV28 and TRBJ1-2, with D hard to call. The CDR3 is made up of 15 amino acids. Germline V CDR1 and CDR2: MDHEN, SYDVKM. The ends were cut back, 3 bases at V and 7 bases at J, with 18 bases in the middle.

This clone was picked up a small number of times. The CDR3 DNA follows: TGTGCCAGCAGTGCGAGCGGGAGGGACAATGAGCAGTTCTTC. It encodes CASSASGRDNEQFF. The chain combines TRBV6-4 with TRBJ2-1, with 10 nucleotides matching TRBD2. CDR1 MRHNA and CDR2 SNTAGT come from the germline V gene. The CDR3 loop spans 14 amino acids. J was trimmed by 5 bases and V by 4 bases; bases with no gene match: 2.

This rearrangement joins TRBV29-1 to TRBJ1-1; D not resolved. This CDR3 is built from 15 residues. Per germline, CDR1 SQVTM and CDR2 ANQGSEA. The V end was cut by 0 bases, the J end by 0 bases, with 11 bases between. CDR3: CSVEDRGRMNTEAFF. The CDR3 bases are TGCAGCGTTGAAGATCGCGGCAGAATGAACACTGAAGCTTTCTTT.